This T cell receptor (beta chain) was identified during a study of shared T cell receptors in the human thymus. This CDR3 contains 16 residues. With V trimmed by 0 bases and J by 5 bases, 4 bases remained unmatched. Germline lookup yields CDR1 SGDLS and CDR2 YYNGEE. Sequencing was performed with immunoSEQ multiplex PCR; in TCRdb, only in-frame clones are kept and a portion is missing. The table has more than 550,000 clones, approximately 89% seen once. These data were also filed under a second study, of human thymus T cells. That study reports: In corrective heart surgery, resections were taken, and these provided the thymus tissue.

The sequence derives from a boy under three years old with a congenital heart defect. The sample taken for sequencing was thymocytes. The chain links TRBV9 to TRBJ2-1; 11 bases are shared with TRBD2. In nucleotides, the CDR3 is TGTGCCAGCAGCGTAGTTGGGACTAGCGGCAACAATGAGCAGTTCTTC. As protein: CASSVVGTSGNNEQFF. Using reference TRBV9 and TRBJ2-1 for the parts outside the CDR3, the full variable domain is DSGVTQTPKHLITATGQRVTLRCSPRSGDLSVYWYQQSLDQGLQFLIQYYNGEERAKGNILERFSAQQFPDLHSELNLSSLELGDSALYFCASSVVGTSGNNEQFFGPGTRLTVL.